Included here is one TCR beta chain sequence, with context. This sample was taken from a study of blood T cell repertoires in COVID-19. About the research overall: There were acute and convalescent COVID-19 samples, and they came from the United States, Italy and Spain. The cDNA or gDNA used as material had been derived from T cells, B-cell-depleted T cells, or PBMCs.

Authors' processing steps: Reference gene primer amplification yielded estimated nucleated cell counts. TCRdb keeps only in-frame clones here, not all; method: immunoSEQ multiplex PCR. The DNA gave D and trimming, while V, J and clone size come from that table. The table has about 83,000 clones, around 86% seen once. Trimming at V came to 0 bases and at J to 7 bases, leaving 11 bases not matched to a gene. This CDR3 has 19 amino acids. Germline V gives CDR1 KGHDR, CDR2 SFDVKD. Sequencing input: peripheral blood. This sequence joins TRBV24-1 and TRBJ2-1; 13 bases are shared with TRBD2. The TCR comes from an elderly man with active or convalescent COVID-19. The CDR3 protein is CATSDLRTSGRGGRNEQFF. CDR3 coding DNA: TGTGCCACCAGTGATTTGAGGACTAGCGGGAGAGGAGGTCGGAATGAGCAGTTCTTC.